The rows below give T cell receptor beta chains drawn from one sample of a study of T cells after yellow fever vaccination. Using its own MiXCR run on the 5' RACE reads, TCRdb lists one record per CDR3 protein. This table has more than 300,000 distinct CDR3 sequences, roughly 10% appearing once. The input for sequencing was CD4+ T cells sorted from PBMCs, taken 45 days after the yellow fever booster vaccination. The receptors derive from a man aged 18 to 30 who received the YFV17D yellow fever vaccine. CDR3s include the opening cysteine and the closing phenylalanine or tryptophan. Each record gives: D gene, clone size, V gene, J gene, CDR3 DNA, CDR3 protein. D genes are given only for firm matches. For some rows the clone size is stated as once, few or many, or as a class when expanded; others skip it.

-,many,TRBV6-5,TRBJ2-3,TGTGCCAGCAGTTACTCTTTTACGCAGTATTTT,CASSYSFTQYF
TRBD1,few,TRBV4-1,TRBJ2-3,TGCGCCAGCAGCCAAGGCAGGGGGACAGATACGCAGTATTTT,CASSQGRGTDTQYF
-,-,TRBV5-1,TRBJ2-5,TGCGCCAGCAGAGACTGGATCCAAGAGACCCAGTACTTC,CASRDWIQETQYF
TRBD2,-,TRBV7-9,TRBJ2-5,TGTGCCAGCAGCGGACTAGCGGGGAACCAAGAGACCCAGTACTTC,CASSGLAGNQETQYF
-,-,TRBV7-2,TRBJ2-3,TGTGCCAGCAGCCTAGCCCAGGGGCTGCCAGGCGCAGATACGCAGTATTTT,CASSLAQGLPGADTQYF
-,few,TRBV5-6,TRBJ1-2,TGTGCCAGCAGCTTGGTTGGGGGTCCCTATGGCTACACCTTC,CASSLVGGPYGYTF
TRBD2,-,TRBV6-2/TRBV6-3,TRBJ2-4,TGTGCCAGCAGTGGCCCGATTAGCGGGGGCCCCGGTCTAGCCAAAAACATTCAGTACTTC,CASSGPISGGPGLAKNIQYF
-,many,TRBV29-1,TRBJ2-1,TGCAGCGTTGAAGCTGGACAGAACAACAATGAGCAGTTCTTC,CSVEAGQNNNEQFF
-,many,TRBV5-1,TRBJ2-7,TGCGCCAGCAGCTCAGGACAGTTACGCGGCGAGCAGTACTTC,CASSSGQLRGEQYF
-,-,TRBV20-1,TRBJ2-5,TGCAGTGCTACACGGACCATGAGGGAGACCCAGTACTTC,CSATRTMRETQYF
-,-,TRBV27,TRBJ2-6,TGTGCCAGCAGTTCGGCCCGTTTAGGGCTACATTACTCTGGGGCCAACGTCCTGACTTTC,CASSSARLGLHYSGANVLTF
-,many,TRBV7-2,TRBJ2-7,TGTGCCAGCAGTTCCTACTACGAGCAGTACTTC,CASSSYYEQYF
TRBD2,few,TRBV28,TRBJ2-1,TGTGCCAGCAGCCCCTCTGGAAGCGGGATTTACAATGAGCAGTTCTTC,CASSPSGSGIYNEQFF
-,-,TRBV5-1,TRBJ2-3,TGCGCCAGCAGACCCGGGACGGCCTCCACAGATACGCAGTATTTT,CASRPGTASTDTQYF
TRBD1,-,TRBV27,TRBJ1-5,TGTGCCAGCAGACAAACAGGGGGTCGCAATCAGCCCCAGCATTTT,CASRQTGGRNQPQHF
-,many,TRBV29-1,TRBJ2-1,TGCAGCGTTGTTTTCGGGTTAAGCTCCTACAATGAGCAGTTCTTC,CSVVFGLSSYNEQFF
-,-,TRBV5-1,TRBJ2-1,TGCGCCAGCAGCGGCACAGGGTTAGGGGAGCAGTTCTTC,CASSGTGLGEQFF
-,-,TRBV10-1,TRBJ1-2,TGCGCCAGCAGTGAGTTCCGGACGGGGGGCTACACCTTC,CASSEFRTGGYTF
-,many,TRBV20-1,TRBJ2-7,TGCAGTGCTGTACCCGCGGGACTCCTTGGGTACGAGCAGTACTTC,CSAVPAGLLGYEQYF
TRBD1,few,TRBV6-2/TRBV6-3,TRBJ2-2,TGTGCCAGCAGTAAACGACAGGGGGCAGGCACCGGGGAGCTGTTTTTT,CASSKRQGAGTGELFF
TRBD2,few,TRBV6-1,TRBJ2-5,TGTGCCAGCAGTGGCGGACTAGCGGGGGGCCGGGAGACCCAGTACTTC,CASSGGLAGGRETQYF
-,few,TRBV9,TRBJ2-3,TGTGCCAGCAGCGTCGGGATGGTGACAGATACGCAGTATTTT,CASSVGMVTDTQYF
TRBD2,few,TRBV4-3,TRBJ2-1,TGCGCCAGCAGCCAAGAAAGACCTAGCGGGTACAATGAGCAGTTCTTC,CASSQERPSGYNEQFF
TRBD1,-,TRBV5-5,TRBJ2-6,TGTGCCAGCAGCTTGGTACTTATAGGGACAGCCGGGGCCAACGTCCTGACTTTC,CASSLVLIGTAGANVLTF
TRBD1,few,TRBV3-1,TRBJ2-4,TGTGCCAGCAGCCCATACCGGGACAGGGGAAACATTCAGTACTTC,CASSPYRDRGNIQYF
TRBD2,few,TRBV9,TRBJ2-3,TGTGCCAGCAGCGTTAGCGGGGGGGCGGAAGATACGCAGTATTTT,CASSVSGGAEDTQYF
-,once,TRBV6-5,TRBJ1-5,TGTGCCAGCACCCACGGATTCAATCAGCCCCAGCATTTT,CASTHGFNQPQHF
-,few,TRBV27,TRBJ1-1,TGTGCCAGCAGTACCCCGAAAGGGGGCACTGAAGCTTTCTTT,CASSTPKGGTEAFF
-,-,TRBV4-3,TRBJ2-7,TGCGCCAGCAGCCAAGAGACAGAGCCACCCTACGAGCAGTACTTC,CASSQETEPPYEQYF
-,-,TRBV20-1,TRBJ2-5,TGCAGTGCTAGGATAAGACAGAGGGGGGAGACCCAGTACTTC,CSARIRQRGETQYF
TRBD1,few,TRBV5-1,TRBJ1-1,TGCGCCAGCGAATACAGACAGGGGGCTTTCTTT,CASEYRQGAFF
-,many,TRBV12-3/TRBV12-4,TRBJ1-5,TGTGCCAGCAGTACTGGTAGCAATCAGCCCCAGCATTTT,CASSTGSNQPQHF
-,many,TRBV6-2/TRBV6-3,TRBJ1-6,TGTGCCAGCAGTTACTCTGGGAGGCGGACTAGCTCCTATAATTCACCCCTCCACTTT,CASSYSGRRTSSYNSPLHF
TRBD1,many,TRBV5-1,TRBJ2-1,TGCGCCAGCAGCTTAGGGGACAGGGTAAATGAGCAGTTCTTC,CASSLGDRVNEQFF
-,few,TRBV7-2,TRBJ2-6,TGTGCCAGCAGCTTAAGGTTGGGGGCCAACGTCCTGACTTTC,CASSLRLGANVLTF
-,-,TRBV19,TRBJ2-4,TGTGCCAGTGCGGACCCGGGACTCAAAAACATTCAGTACTTC,CASADPGLKNIQYF
-,-,TRBV18,TRBJ2-7,TGTGCCAGCTCACGGGGGGAAGGGTCCTACGAGCAGTACTTC,CASSRGEGSYEQYF
TRBD1,many,TRBV12-3/TRBV12-4,TRBJ2-7,TGTGCCAGCAGATTAGGACAGGGATATATGGACGAGCAGTACTTC,CASRLGQGYMDEQYF
-,-,TRBV20-1,TRBJ1-5,TGCAGTGCTATGGAACAGGGCAGGGGCAATCAGCCCCAGCATTTT,CSAMEQGRGNQPQHF
TRBD2,many,TRBV10-3,TRBJ2-1,TGTGCCATCAGGCTTAGCGGGGGGGACAATGAGCAGTTCTTC,CAIRLSGGDNEQFF
-,-,TRBV7-3,TRBJ2-1,TGTGCCAGCAGCACCCAAGGGCAGCGCTACAATGAGCAGTTCTTC,CASSTQGQRYNEQFF
TRBD1,few,TRBV4-3,TRBJ2-5,TGCGCCAGCAGCCAAGAGTTTCTGGGACAGGAGACCCAGTACTTC,CASSQEFLGQETQYF
-,-,TRBV6-1,TRBJ2-7,TGTGCCAGCAGTGCGGTCAGCAGCTCCTACGAGCAGTACTTC,CASSAVSSSYEQYF
TRBD1,-,TRBV19,TRBJ2-1,TGTGCCAGTAAGCCCGCGGGGACAGGGCGCAATGGTGAGCAGTTCTTC,CASKPAGTGRNGEQFF
-,few,TRBV7-9,TRBJ2-7,TGTGCCAGCAGCTTATTCGGTCAGGGTCCTTACGAGCAGTACTTC,CASSLFGQGPYEQYF